The 25 T cell receptor beta chains listed next were all sequenced from one sample in a study of post-analysis software for immune sequencing data. Findings and limits, study-wide: Roughly five TRBV segments appeared more often in patients than in controls, and TRBV5-6, TRBV5-1 and TRBV20-1 were among these.

The antigens for these receptors are not known. Libraries were made from TCR beta cDNA, and they carried unique molecular identifiers. One entry per CDR3 protein, called by TCRdb with MiXCR from the PCR reads. The sample contains around 770,000 distinct CDR3 sequences, just over 45% of which appear only once. The source material was blood. Receptors were obtained from a girl between 5 and 17 years old with multiple sclerosis.

This sequence joins TRBV3-1 and TRBJ2-6; a weak D match, TRBD1 (6 bases). Germline CDR1 and CDR2: LGHDT and YNNKEL (reference sequence). Trimming shortened V by 7 bases and J by 1 base, and 14 bases separated the two germline ends. This CDR3 is 16 amino acids long. The CDR3 is CASTPDGQSGANVLTF. The CDR3, as DNA: TGTGCCAGCACCCCTGATGGACAGTCTGGGGCCAACGTCCTGACTTTC.

This clonotype showed up just a few times. The gene calls are TRBV5-1 and TRBJ2-7, with TRBD2 matching 10 bases. V lost 3 bases to trimming and J lost 1 base; unmatched junction nucleotides: 10. Germline-derived CDR1 and CDR2 are SGHRS and YFSETQ. The CDR3 has 17 residues. The CDR3 coding sequence is TGCGCCAGCAGCTCCCGAGGGGCTAGCGGGGGTTCCTACGAGCAGTACTTC. Translated: CASSSRGASGGSYEQYF.

This clonotype was seen a handful of times. V is TRBV3-1 and J is TRBJ2-3; 11 bases are a match to TRBD2. Losses at the gene ends were 2 bases for V and 1 base for J; bases not matched to a gene: 2. Germline CDR1 LGHDT, CDR2 YNNKEL (reference sequence). The CDR3 extends over 16 amino acids. CDR3 DNA: TGTGCCAGCAGCCAACTACTAGCGGGGGGCACAGATACGCAGTATTTT. Its protein is CASSQLLAGGTDTQYF.

This clonotype was seen ten or more times. The chain has TRBV12-3 or TRBV12-4 and TRBJ1-1, with TRBD1 matching over 8 bases. The V and J ends lost 6 bases and 4 bases, in that order; junction bases with no gene match: 4. The CDR3 runs 13 residues. This CDR3 reads CASSVTGGTEAFF. The DNA of the CDR3 is TGTGCCAGCAGCGTAACAGGGGGCACTGAAGCTTTCTTT.

The V and J genes are TRBV7-9 and TRBJ1-2; 8 bases map to TRBD1. V lost 5 bases, J lost 0 bases, and 8 bases stayed unmatched. The germline gives CDR1 SEHNR, CDR2 FQNEAQ (reference sequence). This CDR3 contains 16 residues. The CDR3 DNA reads TGTGCCAGCAGCCTAGTGACAGGGGTTACTAACTATGGCTACACCTTC. As protein: CASSLVTGVTNYGYTF.

This chain joins TRBV28 and TRBJ1-5; D is unresolved. Trimming shortened V by 4 bases and J by 12 bases, and 16 bases separated the two germline ends. CDR1 is MDHEN and CDR2 is SYDVKM in the germline V gene. The CDR3 runs to 13 residues. The DNA of the CDR3 is TGTGCCAGCAGTTCACCCCGGATAGGGCTCCAGCATTTT. It specifies CASSSPRIGLQHF.

The sample holds one count of this clonotype. This chain connects TRBV15 to TRBJ1-5; D remains unclear. V was shortened by 5 bases and J by 2 bases, with 7 bases between the two germline ends. The germline V gene encodes CDR1 LNHNV and CDR2 YYDKDF (reference sequence). CDR3 length: 13 residues. Here the CDR3 DNA reads TGTGCCACCAGCCAGAATGGCAATCAGCCCCAGCATTTT. Amino acids: CATSQNGNQPQHF.

V gene TRBV12-3 or TRBV12-4 combines with J gene TRBJ2-3; 7 bases fit TRBD2. Trimming at V came to 6 bases and at J to 5 bases, leaving 5 bases not matched to a gene. The CDR3 contains 13 residues. The CDR3 DNA follows: TGTGCCAGCAGCCTGGTAGCGGGAGATACGCAGTATTTT. Its translation: CASSLVAGDTQYF.

This chain connects TRBV7-9 to TRBJ2-7, with unresolved D. The CDR3 extends over 12 amino acids. Trimming removed 1 base from V and 6 bases from J, with 7 bases in between. CDR1 is SEHNR, CDR2 FQNEAQ, per germline (reference sequence). In nucleotides, the CDR3 is TGTGCCAGCAGCTTAGATATGGCCGAGCAGTACTTC. It specifies CASSLDMAEQYF.

V usage is TRBV29-1 and J usage is TRBJ2-7; no definite D call. The DNA end favors TRBJ2-5, so the J call may be wrong. Per germline, CDR1 SQVTM and CDR2 ANQGSEA. The CDR3 consists of 13 residues. CDR3 bases: TGCAGCGTTTTAGAGTCCCCTGCGGAGACCCAGTACTTC. This sequence encodes CSVLESPAETQYF.

This rearrangement joins TRBV12-3 or TRBV12-4 to TRBJ2-3, with 8 positions matching TRBD1. This CDR3 is 15 amino acids long. V shed 6 bases, J shed 1 base, and the junction held 6 bases outside the gene matches. CDR3 in DNA: TGTGCCAGCAGATACGGACAGGGAGGCACAGATACGCAGTATTTT. Its translation is CASRYGQGGTDTQYF.

Only a few counts were recorded for this clonotype. CDR3 sequence (DNA): TGTGCCATCAGTGAGGGGACAGCTTCCAATGAAAAACTGTTTTTT. Residues: CAISEGTASNEKLFF. The chain employs TRBV10-3 and TRBJ1-4; 7 nucleotides align to TRBD1. J was trimmed by 5 bases and V by 2 bases; bases with no gene match: 5. Germline CDR1 is ENHRY and CDR2 is SYGVKD. This CDR3 has 15 residues.

V and J are TRBV7-2 and TRBJ2-7; D may be TRBD2 (6 bases). From germline, CDR1 is SGHTA and CDR2 FQGNSA. V shed 7 bases and J shed 0 bases, with 13 bases lying between them. There are 14 residues in the CDR3. CDR3 region: CASTSGGTSYEQYF. The DNA for the CDR3 is TGTGCCAGCACCTCTGGGGGGACCTCCTACGAGCAGTACTTC.

This clonotype has just a few counts. This chain links TRBV12-3 or TRBV12-4 with TRBJ2-7, with D maybe TRBD2 (6 bases). CDR3 length equals 15 residues. Trimming pared 1 base from V and 6 bases from J, leaving 16 bases between. The CDR3 region has the DNA TGTGCCAGCAGTTTAGGGGTTAGCGGCCCTATCGAGCAGTACTTC. Its translation: CASSLGVSGPIEQYF.

CDR3 sequence reads: CASSSPSGTSVGEQYF. The CDR3 DNA is TGTGCCAGCAGTTCGCCGAGCGGGACTAGCGTTGGTGAGCAGTACTTC. The genes are TRBV12-3 or TRBV12-4 and TRBJ2-5, with 10 bases lining up with TRBD2. With V trimmed by 4 bases and J by 11 bases, 16 bases remained unmatched. This CDR3 is built from 16 residues.

V usage is TRBV7-2 and J usage is TRBJ2-7; the D gene is possibly TRBD1 (5 bases). This CDR3 has 14 amino acids. Trimming stripped 5 bases from V and 2 bases from J, with 13 bases between. Germline CDR1 and CDR2: SGHTA and FQGNSA. Here the CDR3 reads CASSTLGPPYEQYF. The CDR3 nucleotides are TGTGCCAGCAGCACCCTGGGGCCCCCCTACGAGCAGTACTTC.

The genes are TRBV3-1 and TRBJ2-7, with D perhaps matching TRBD1 or TRBD2 (5 bases each). This CDR3 has 15 amino acids. V lost 0 bases and J 2 bases, leaving 11 bases between the germline ends. Per the germline V gene, CDR1 is LGHDT and CDR2 is YNNKEL (reference sequence). CDR3 protein: CASSQDLGTPYEQYF. The CDR3 DNA is TGTGCCAGCAGCCAAGATCTTGGGACCCCCTACGAGCAGTACTTC.

The chain couples TRBV20-1 to TRBJ2-5; D might be TRBD2 (5 bases). CDR1 and CDR2 (germline): DFQATT, SNEGSKA (reference sequence). V was trimmed by 8 bases and J by 1 base, leaving 14 bases between them. The CDR3 loop spans 13 amino acids. For the CDR3, the DNA is TGCAGTTCTTATTTAGCGAGCCAAGAGACCCAGTACTTC. Residues: CSSYLASQETQYF.

The chain links TRBV9 to TRBJ1-2, with D unresolved. Germline values: CDR1 SGDLS, CDR2 YYNGEE. The CDR3 totals 17 residues. V lost 0 bases to trimming and J lost 2 bases, with 17 bases between them. For the CDR3, the DNA is TGTGCCAGCAGCGTAGTCGTTGAGCCGGACTCCAACTATGGCTACACCTTC. Amino acid sequence: CASSVVVEPDSNYGYTF.

This clonotype was counted between two and nine times. The J gene is TRBJ1-4, the V gene TRBV7-9; the D gene is possibly TRBD1 (5 bases). The CDR3 sequence is 15 residues long. Germline V gene lookup returns CDR1 SEHNR and CDR2 FQNEAQ (reference sequence). V lost 0 bases, J lost 4 bases, and 9 bases lay in between. The CDR3 sequence is CASSLASRDNEKLFF. For the CDR3, the DNA is TGTGCCAGCAGCTTAGCTTCCAGGGATAATGAAAAACTGTTTTTT.

The chain links TRBV20-1 to TRBJ2-5, with 10 bases identical to TRBD2. V was clipped by 1 base and J by 3 bases; unmatched bases: 5. This CDR3 has 15 residues. Germline lookup yields CDR1 DFQATT and CDR2 SNEGSKA (reference sequence). CDR3 sequence: CSARGGLAGEETQYF. CDR3 bases: TGCAGTGCTAGAGGGGGGCTAGCGGGAGAAGAGACCCAGTACTTC.

This clonotype occurred many times. CDR3 loop: CSVKGGYEQYF. Written as DNA, the CDR3 is TGCAGCGTTAAGGGGGGCTACGAGCAGTACTTC. The V gene is TRBV29-1, the J gene TRBJ2-7, with D perhaps given as TRBD1 or TRBD2 (6 bases each). Germline V gives CDR1 SQVTM, CDR2 ANQGSEA. V gave up 5 bases and J gave up 3 bases, with 8 bases separating them. This CDR3 region has 11 residues.

V gene TRBV12-3 or TRBV12-4 combines with J gene TRBJ1-2; tentatively, D is TRBD1 (5 bases). Trimming took off 6 bases at V and 0 bases at J, with 11 bases between the two ends. The CDR3 extends over 14 amino acids. This chain's CDR3 is CASRRDGSNYGYTF. The DNA of the CDR3 is TGTGCCAGCAGACGGGACGGCTCTAACTATGGCTACACCTTC.

The rearrangement links TRBV20-1 to TRBJ2-5, with 7 nucleotides matching TRBD2. Germline trimming cut 1 base from V and 11 bases from J; bases unmatched to any gene: 16. The length of the CDR3 is 15 residues. Per the germline V gene, CDR1 is DFQATT and CDR2 is SNEGSKA (reference sequence). This CDR3 is CSARVGGGSDDEQYF. CDR3 nucleotides: TGCAGTGCTAGAGTGGGTGGCGGGAGTGACGATGAGCAGTACTTC.

This clonotype appeared a few times. The gene calls are TRBV29-1 and TRBJ1-4; D call uncertain. Germline V gives CDR1 SQVTM, CDR2 ANQGSEA. Trimming took 1 base from V and 7 from J, leaving 16 bases between them. The CDR3 has 15 amino acids. The CDR3 nucleotides read TGCAGCGTTGAAGTCACCGGCGAGTACAGTGAAAAACTGTTTTTT. Encoded protein: CSVEVTGEYSEKLFF. The variable domain in full, with the rest retrieved from reference TRBV29-1 and TRBJ1-4, is SAVISQKPSRDICQRGTSLTIQCQVDSQVTMMFWYRQQPGQSLTLIATANQGSEATYESGFVIDKFPISRPNLTFSTLTVSNMSPEDSSIYLCSVEVTGEYSEKLFFGSGTQLSVL.